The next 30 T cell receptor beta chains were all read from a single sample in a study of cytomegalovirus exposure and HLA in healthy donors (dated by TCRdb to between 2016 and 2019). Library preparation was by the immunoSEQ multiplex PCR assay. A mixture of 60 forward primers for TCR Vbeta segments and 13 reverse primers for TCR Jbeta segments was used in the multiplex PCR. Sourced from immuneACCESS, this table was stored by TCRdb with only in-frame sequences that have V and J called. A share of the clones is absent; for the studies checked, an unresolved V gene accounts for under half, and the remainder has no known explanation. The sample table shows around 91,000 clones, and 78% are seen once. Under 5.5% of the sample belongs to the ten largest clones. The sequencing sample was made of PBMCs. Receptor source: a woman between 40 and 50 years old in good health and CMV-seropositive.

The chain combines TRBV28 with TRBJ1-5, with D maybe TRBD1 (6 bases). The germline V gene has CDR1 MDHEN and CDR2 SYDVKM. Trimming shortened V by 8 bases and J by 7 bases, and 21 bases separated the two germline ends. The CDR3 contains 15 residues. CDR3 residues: CASGGGVGGGQPQHF. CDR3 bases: TGTGCCAGCGGCGGTGGCGTAGGGGGTGGACAGCCCCAGCATTTT.

The CDR3 DNA reads as TGTGCCATCAGCGTCGGAGAATCCGCCGGGACAGATACGCAGTATTTT. Translated: CAISVGESAGTDTQYF. This rearrangement joins TRBV10-3 to TRBJ2-3; D unresolved. CDR1 is ENHRY, CDR2 SYGVKD, per germline. This CDR3 has 16 residues. Deletions cut 6 bases from V and 3 bases from J, with 19 bases between.

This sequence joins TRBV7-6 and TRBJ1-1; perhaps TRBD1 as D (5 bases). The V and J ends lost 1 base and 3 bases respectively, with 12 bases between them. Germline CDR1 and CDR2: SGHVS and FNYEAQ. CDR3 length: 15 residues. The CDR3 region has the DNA TGTGCCAGCAGCTTAGGGGCCCCAGGGTACACTGAAGCTTTCTTT. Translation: CASSLGAPGYTEAFF.

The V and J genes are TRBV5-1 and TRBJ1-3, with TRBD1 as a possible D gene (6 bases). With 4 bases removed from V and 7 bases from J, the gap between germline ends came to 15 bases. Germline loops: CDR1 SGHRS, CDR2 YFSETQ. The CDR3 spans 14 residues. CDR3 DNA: TGCGCCAGCAGCCTGGGAGACAGGTCCAACACCATATATTTT. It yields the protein CASSLGDRSNTIYF.

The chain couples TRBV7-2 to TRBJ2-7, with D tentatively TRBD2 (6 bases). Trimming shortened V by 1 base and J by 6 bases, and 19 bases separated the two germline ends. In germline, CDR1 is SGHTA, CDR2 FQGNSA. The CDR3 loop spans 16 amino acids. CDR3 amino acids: CASSLGHTRWRAEQYF. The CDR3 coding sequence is TGTGCCAGCAGCTTAGGACATACCCGCTGGAGGGCCGAGCAGTACTTC.

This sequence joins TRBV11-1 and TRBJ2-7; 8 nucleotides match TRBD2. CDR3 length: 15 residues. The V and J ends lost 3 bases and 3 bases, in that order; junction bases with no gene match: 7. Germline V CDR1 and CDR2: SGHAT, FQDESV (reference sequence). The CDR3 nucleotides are TGTGCCAGCAGCTTCACAACTAGCGGATACTACGAGCAGTACTTC. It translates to CASSFTTSGYYEQYF.

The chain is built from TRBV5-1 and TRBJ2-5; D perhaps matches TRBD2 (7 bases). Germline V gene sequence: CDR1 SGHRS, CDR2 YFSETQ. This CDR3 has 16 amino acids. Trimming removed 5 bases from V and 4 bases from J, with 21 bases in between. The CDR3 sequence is CASRNIRGGPGETQYF. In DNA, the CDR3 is TGCGCCAGCAGGAACATTAGGGGGGGCCCTGGAGAGACCCAGTACTTC.

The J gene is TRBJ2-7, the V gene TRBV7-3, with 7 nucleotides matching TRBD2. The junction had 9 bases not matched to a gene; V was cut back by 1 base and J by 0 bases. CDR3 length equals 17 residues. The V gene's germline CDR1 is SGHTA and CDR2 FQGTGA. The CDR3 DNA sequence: TGTGCCAGCAGCTTAAACCCTTTGGGCGGGAGCTCCTACGAGCAGTACTTC. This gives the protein CASSLNPLGGSSYEQYF.

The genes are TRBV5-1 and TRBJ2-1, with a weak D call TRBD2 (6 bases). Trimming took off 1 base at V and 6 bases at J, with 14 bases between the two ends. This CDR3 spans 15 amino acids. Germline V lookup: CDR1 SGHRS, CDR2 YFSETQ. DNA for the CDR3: TGCGCCAGCAGCTTGTTGCGGGACCTCTTCAATGAGCAGTTCTTC. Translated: CASSLLRDLFNEQFF.

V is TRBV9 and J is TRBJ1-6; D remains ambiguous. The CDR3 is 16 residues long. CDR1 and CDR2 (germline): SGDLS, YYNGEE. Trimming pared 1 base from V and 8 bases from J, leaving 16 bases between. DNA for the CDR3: TGTGCCAGCAGCGTAAACCCCTCATTAGTAGATTCACCCCTCCACTTT. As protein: CASSVNPSLVDSPLHF.

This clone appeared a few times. This chain's CDR3 is CASSLPGGEEQYF. For the CDR3, the DNA is TGCGCCAGCAGCCTCCCAGGGGGAGAGGAGCAGTACTTC. This chain joins TRBV4-1 and TRBJ2-7; TRBD1 matches at 7 bases. Germline CDR1 MGHRA, CDR2 YSYEKL. The J segment lost 7 bases and the V segment lost 4 bases, leaving 7 bases of the junction unmatched. The CDR3 contains 13 residues.

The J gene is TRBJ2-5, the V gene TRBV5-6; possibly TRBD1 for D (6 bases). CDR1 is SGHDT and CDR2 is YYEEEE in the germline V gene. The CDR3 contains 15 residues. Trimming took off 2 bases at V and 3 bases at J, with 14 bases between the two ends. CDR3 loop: CASSLLGRGEETQYF. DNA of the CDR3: TGTGCCAGCAGCTTATTGGGCAGGGGTGAAGAGACCCAGTACTTC.

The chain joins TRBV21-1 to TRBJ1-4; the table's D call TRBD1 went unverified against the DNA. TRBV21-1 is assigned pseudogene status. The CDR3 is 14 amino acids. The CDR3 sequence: CASGDRDRNEKLFF. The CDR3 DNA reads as TGTGCCAGCGGAGACCGAGACAGAAATGAAAAACTGTTTTTT.

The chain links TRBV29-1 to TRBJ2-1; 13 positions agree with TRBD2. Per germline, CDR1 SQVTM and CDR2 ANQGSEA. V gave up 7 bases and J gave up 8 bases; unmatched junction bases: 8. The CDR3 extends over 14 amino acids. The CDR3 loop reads CSALGLAGNDEQFF. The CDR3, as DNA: TGCAGCGCTCTGGGACTAGCGGGAAACGATGAGCAGTTCTTC.

For the CDR3, the DNA is TGTGCCAGCAGTCCGGTCCCGGACAGCTCCTGGGGGCGTGAGCAGTTCTTC. Amino acids: CASSPVPDSSWGREQFF. The gene calls are TRBV27 and TRBJ2-1; TRBD1 might be the D (6 bases). V shed 5 bases and J shed 9 bases, with 26 bases lying between them. CDR1 and CDR2 (germline): MNHEY, SMNVEV (reference sequence). The CDR3 loop spans 17 amino acids.

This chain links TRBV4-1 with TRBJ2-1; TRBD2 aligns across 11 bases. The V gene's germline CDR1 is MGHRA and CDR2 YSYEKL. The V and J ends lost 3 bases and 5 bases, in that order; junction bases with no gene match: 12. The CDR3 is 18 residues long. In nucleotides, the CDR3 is TGCGCCAGCAGCCACTACCTAGCGGGAGGCCGTGGCGACAATGAGCAGTTCTTC. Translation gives CASSHYLAGGRGDNEQFF.

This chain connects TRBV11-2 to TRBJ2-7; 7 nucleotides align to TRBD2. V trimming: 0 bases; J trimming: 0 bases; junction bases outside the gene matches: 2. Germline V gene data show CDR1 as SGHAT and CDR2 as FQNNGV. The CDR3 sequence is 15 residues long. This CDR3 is CASSLEVAGSYEQYF. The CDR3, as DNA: TGTGCCAGCAGCTTAGAAGTAGCGGGCTCCTACGAGCAGTACTTC.

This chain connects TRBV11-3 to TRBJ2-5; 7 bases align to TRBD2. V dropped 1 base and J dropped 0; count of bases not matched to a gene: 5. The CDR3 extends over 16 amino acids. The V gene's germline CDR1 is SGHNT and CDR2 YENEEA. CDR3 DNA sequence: TGTGCCAGCAGCTTAGTCGCGGGAGAGTACCAAGAGACCCAGTACTTC. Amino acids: CASSLVAGEYQETQYF.

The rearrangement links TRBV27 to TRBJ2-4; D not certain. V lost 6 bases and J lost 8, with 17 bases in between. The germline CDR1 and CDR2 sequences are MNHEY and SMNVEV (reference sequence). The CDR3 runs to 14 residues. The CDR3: CASRLNAADYIQYF. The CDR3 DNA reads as TGTGCCAGCAGATTAAATGCCGCAGACTACATTCAGTACTTC.

The CDR3 DNA is TGTGCCAGCAGTTACGCAGACAGGGTAAAATCCTACGAGCAGTACTTC. It translates to CASSYADRVKSYEQYF. The rearrangement joins TRBV6-6 to TRBJ2-7, with 7 bases identical to TRBD1. Trimming took 2 bases from V and 1 from J; bases not matched to a gene: 8. The germline CDR1 and CDR2 sequences are MNHNY and SVGAGI (reference sequence). The CDR3 is 16 residues long.

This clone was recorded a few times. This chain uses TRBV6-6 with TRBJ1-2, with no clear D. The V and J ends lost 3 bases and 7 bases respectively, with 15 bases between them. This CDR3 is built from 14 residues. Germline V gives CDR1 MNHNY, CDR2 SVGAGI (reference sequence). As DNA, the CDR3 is TGTGCCAGCAGTTATGGCAGCATAGAGGGTGGCTACACCTTC. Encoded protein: CASSYGSIEGGYTF.

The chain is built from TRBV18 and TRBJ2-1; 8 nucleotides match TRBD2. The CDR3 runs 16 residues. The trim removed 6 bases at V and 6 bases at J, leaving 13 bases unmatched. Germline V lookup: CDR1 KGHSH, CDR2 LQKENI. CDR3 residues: CASSRDRAAGGNEQFF. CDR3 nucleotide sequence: TGTGCCAGCTCCCGGGACCGCGCGGCGGGGGGCAATGAGCAGTTCTTC.

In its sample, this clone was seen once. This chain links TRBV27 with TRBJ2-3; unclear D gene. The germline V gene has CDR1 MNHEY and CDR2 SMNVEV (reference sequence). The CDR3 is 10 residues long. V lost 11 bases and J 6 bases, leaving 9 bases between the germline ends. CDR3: CAGPRDTQYF. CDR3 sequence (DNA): TGTGCCGGGCCCAGGGATACGCAGTATTTT.

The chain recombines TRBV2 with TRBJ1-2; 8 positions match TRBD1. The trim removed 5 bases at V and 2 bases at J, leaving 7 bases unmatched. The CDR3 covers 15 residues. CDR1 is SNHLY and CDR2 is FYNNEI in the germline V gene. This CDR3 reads CASSLEDRANYGYTF. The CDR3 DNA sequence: TGTGCCAGCAGTCTAGAGGACAGGGCAAACTATGGCTACACCTTC.

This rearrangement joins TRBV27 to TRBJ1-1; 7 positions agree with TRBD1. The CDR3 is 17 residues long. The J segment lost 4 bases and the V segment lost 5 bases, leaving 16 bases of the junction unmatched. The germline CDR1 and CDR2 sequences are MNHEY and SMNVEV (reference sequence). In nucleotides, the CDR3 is TGTGCCAGCAGTCCCCTAGATGAAGGGGGCAGGGGCACTGAAGCTTTCTTT. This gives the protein CASSPLDEGGRGTEAFF.

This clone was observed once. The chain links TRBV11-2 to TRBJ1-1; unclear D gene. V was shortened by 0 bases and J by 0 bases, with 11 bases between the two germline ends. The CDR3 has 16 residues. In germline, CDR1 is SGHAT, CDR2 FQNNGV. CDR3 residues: CASSLERSLLNTEAFF. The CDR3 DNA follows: TGTGCCAGCAGCTTAGAGAGGTCTTTGCTGAACACTGAAGCTTTCTTT.

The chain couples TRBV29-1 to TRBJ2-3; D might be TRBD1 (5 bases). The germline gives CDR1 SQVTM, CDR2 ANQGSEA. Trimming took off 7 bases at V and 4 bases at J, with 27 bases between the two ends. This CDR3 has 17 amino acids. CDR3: CSAVLRYRLAQADTQYF. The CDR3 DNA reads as TGCAGCGCCGTATTGAGGTACAGGCTTGCTCAGGCAGATACGCAGTATTTT.

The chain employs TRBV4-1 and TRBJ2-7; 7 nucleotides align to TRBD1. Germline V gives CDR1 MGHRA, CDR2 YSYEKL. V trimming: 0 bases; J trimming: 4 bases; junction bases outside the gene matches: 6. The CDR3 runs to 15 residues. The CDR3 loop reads CASSQEDRVTYEQYF. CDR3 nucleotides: TGCGCCAGCAGCCAAGAAGACAGGGTAACGTACGAGCAGTACTTC.

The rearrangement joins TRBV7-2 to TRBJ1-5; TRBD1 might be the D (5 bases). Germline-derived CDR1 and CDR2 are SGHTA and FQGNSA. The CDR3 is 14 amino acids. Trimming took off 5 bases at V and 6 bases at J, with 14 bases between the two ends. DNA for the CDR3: TGTGCCAGCAGCCAAAGATTTCAGGGTCAGCCCCAGCATTTT. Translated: CASSQRFQGQPQHF.

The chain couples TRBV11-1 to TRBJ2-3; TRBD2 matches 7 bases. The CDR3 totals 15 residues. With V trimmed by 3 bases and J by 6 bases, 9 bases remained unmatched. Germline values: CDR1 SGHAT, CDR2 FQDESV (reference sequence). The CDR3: CASSFAGEAGDTQYF. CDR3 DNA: TGTGCCAGCAGCTTTGCGGGGGAGGCGGGGGATACGCAGTATTTT.